The 23 T cell receptor beta chains below all came from one sample that was sequenced in a study of immune characterization of retroperitoneal liposarcoma. One entry per CDR3 protein, called by TCRdb with MiXCR from the PCR reads. The data show roughly 1,900 distinct CDR3 sequences, 25% to 30% seen once. Sequencing was done on a sample of tumor tissue. The source is a female donor with retroperitoneal liposarcoma.

In this sample, this clonotype is medium-sized. The genes are TRBV27 and TRBJ2-1, with 7 bases that match TRBD1. The CDR3 has 16 amino acids. Germline values: CDR1 MNHEY, CDR2 SMNVEV (reference sequence). J gave up 1 base and V 9 bases, and 12 bases lay outside the gene matches. The CDR3 sequence is CASNTGVRPSYNEQFF. The CDR3 DNA reads TGTGCCAGTAATACAGGGGTGCGGCCGTCCTACAATGAGCAGTTCTTC.

The chain carries TRBV7-2 and TRBJ2-5, with TRBD2 matching over 10 bases. The V gene's germline CDR1 is SGHTA and CDR2 FQGNSA. CDR3 length equals 15 residues. V dropped 5 bases and J dropped 11; count of bases not matched to a gene: 14. The CDR3 loop reads CASSRTSGAYNEQYF. The CDR3 DNA reads TGTGCCAGCAGCCGGACTAGCGGCGCCTACAATGAGCAGTACTTC.

Judged by abundance, this clonotype is large. The chain combines TRBV7-2 with TRBJ2-1; D is ambiguous. The CDR3 is 15 residues long. With 5 bases removed from V and 2 bases from J, the gap between germline ends came to 13 bases. The germline gives CDR1 SGHTA, CDR2 FQGNSA. For the CDR3, the DNA is TGTGCCAGCAGCCCTTTGTATGGGGCCTACAATGAGCAGTTCTTC. Protein: CASSPLYGAYNEQFF.

This clonotype was seen a handful of times. The V and J genes are TRBV6-1 and TRBJ2-1, with 11 bases that match TRBD2. This CDR3 is built from 14 residues. Trimming cost V 5 bases and J 5 bases; bases outside gene matches: 2. CDR1 and CDR2 from the germline V gene are MNHNS and SASEGT. The CDR3: CASSRLAGNNEQFF. The CDR3 DNA reads as TGTGCCAGCAGTAGACTAGCGGGGAACAATGAGCAGTTCTTC.

This clonotype is termed medium-sized (0.01 to 0.1%). The genes are TRBV6-5 and TRBJ1-1; 12 bases are shared with TRBD1. Per the germline V gene, CDR1 is MNHEY and CDR2 is SVGAGI. This CDR3 has 18 residues. The V segment lost 0 bases and the J segment 4 bases; nucleotides outside the gene matches: 9. CDR3 bases: TGTGCCAGCAGTTACTCGAGGGGGACAGGGGGCGGTGGCACTGAAGCTTTCTTT. Residues: CASSYSRGTGGGGTEAFF.

V usage is TRBV19 and J usage is TRBJ2-1, with D maybe TRBD2 (5 bases). Germline CDR1 LNHDA, CDR2 SQIVND (reference sequence). This CDR3 spans 14 amino acids. Trimming removed 7 bases from V and 5 bases from J, with 15 bases in between. For the CDR3, the DNA is TGTGCCAGTACCCAGACCGGGAATAACAATGAGCAGTTCTTC. Translation gives CASTQTGNNNEQFF. Filled out from reference TRBV19 and TRBJ2-1, the complete variable domain reads DGGITQSPKYLFRKEGQNVTLSCEQNLNHDAMYWYRQDPGQGLRLIYYSQIVNDFQKGDIAEGYSVSREKKESFPLTVTSAQKNPTAFYLCASTQTGNNNEQFFGPGTRLTVL.

This clonotype is labeled as large. The CDR3 nucleotides read TGTGCCAGCAGCTTTGCGTCACAGAGTCAAGAGACCCAGTACTTC. Its protein product is CASSFASQSQETQYF. The chain recombines TRBV11-2 with TRBJ2-5, with D uncertain. V lost 3 bases and J lost 2, with 13 bases in between. Germline CDR1 and CDR2: SGHAT and FQNNGV. The CDR3 spans 15 residues.

This clonotype was detected a few times. The V call is TRBV4-1, the J call TRBJ2-3; D is perhaps TRBD1 (6 bases). Trimming left V 1 base short and J 1 base short, with 9 bases between. The CDR3 runs 15 residues. Germline V gene sequence: CDR1 MGHRA, CDR2 YSYEKL. CDR3 sequence reads: CASSQGGRGTDTQYF. CDR3 in DNA: TGCGCCAGCAGCCAAGGGGGGCGCGGCACAGATACGCAGTATTTT.

The genes are TRBV5-1 and TRBJ2-1; perhaps TRBD1 as D (5 bases). The DNA end lines up better with TRBJ2-5; the J call may be wrong. CDR3 length: 12 residues. CDR1 and CDR2 from the germline V gene are SGHRS and YFSETQ. CDR3 bases: TGCGCCAGCAGCAGGGGCGGAGAGACCCAGTACTTC. Amino acid sequence: CASSRGGETQYF.

This clonotype was detected once. This chain joins TRBV11-2 and TRBJ2-7; no reliable D call. CDR3 size: 14 residues. Germline CDR1 is SGHAT and CDR2 is FQNNGV. V was pared by 2 bases and J by 3 bases, with 11 bases between. The DNA of the CDR3 is TGTGCCAGCAGCTTATACGCTCAAAGCTACGAGCAGTACTTC. Amino acids: CASSLYAQSYEQYF. Full variable domain (outside the CDR3, taken from reference TRBV11-2 and TRBJ2-7): EAGVAQSPRYKIIEKRQSVAFWCNPISGHATLYWYQQILGQGPKLLIQFQNNGVVDDSQLPKDRFSAERLKGVDSTLKIQPAKLEDSAVYLCASSLYAQSYEQYFGPGTRLTVT.

The V and J genes are TRBV6-4 and TRBJ2-1; 16 bases fit TRBD2. The end of the DNA aligns better with TRBJ2-7, so the J call may be wrong. Germline assignment: CDR1 MRHNA and CDR2 SNTAGT. CDR3 size: 16 residues. The CDR3 DNA reads TGTGCCAGTAGCCGGGGACTAGCGGGAGGGCCGGGTGAGCAGTACTTC. Its protein is CASSRGLAGGPGEQYF.

By proportion, this clonotype is large. The genes are TRBV6-1 and TRBJ2-1, with unresolved D. CDR3 length: 15 amino acids. V dropped 2 bases and J dropped 10 bases, with 18 bases sitting between them. Germline V CDR1 and CDR2: MNHNS, SASEGT. CDR3: CASSEMVGGFYEQFF. The CDR3 DNA reads as TGTGCCAGCAGTGAAATGGTAGGTGGGTTCTACGAGCAGTTCTTC.

This clonotype was recorded at least ten times. One base away lies a much larger clone, so this may be a sequencing read error. The V gene is TRBV6-1, the J gene TRBJ2-1; D is ambiguous. The DNA end lines up better with TRBJ2-7; the J call may be wrong. Germline V CDR1 and CDR2: MNHNS, SASEGT. The CDR3 loop spans 11 amino acids. For the CDR3, the DNA is TGTGCCAGCGGACCAGCCCTCGAGCAGTACTTC. It translates to CASGPALEQYF.

The CDR3 loop reads CASSSSGLAGNEQFF. The CDR3 nucleotides read TGTGCCAGCAGCTCCTCGGGACTAGCGGGTAATGAGCAGTTCTTC. The J gene is TRBJ2-1, the V gene TRBV11-2; 12 bases match TRBD2. The CDR3 covers 15 residues. Per germline, CDR1 SGHAT and CDR2 FQNNGV. J was trimmed by 7 bases and V by 4 bases; bases with no gene match: 5.

The rearrangement links TRBV20-1 to TRBJ2-7; 9 bases align to TRBD2. The CDR3 covers 16 residues. Per the germline V gene, CDR1 is DFQATT and CDR2 is SNEGSKA (reference sequence). The junction had 14 bases not matched to a gene; V was cut back by 6 bases and J by 2 bases. CDR3 amino acids: CSAAHPRRLAAYEQYF. The CDR3 DNA reads TGCAGTGCGGCCCACCCGAGAAGACTAGCGGCCTACGAGCAGTACTTC.

By share, this clonotype counts as medium-sized. The chain joins TRBV12-3 or TRBV12-4 to TRBJ2-1; D might be TRBD2 (6 bases). The CDR3 is 13 amino acids. V dropped 6 bases and J dropped 9 bases, with 15 bases sitting between them. Written as DNA, the CDR3 is TGTGCCAGCAGCCTGACTAGTCACGGTGAGCAGTTCTTC. Protein product: CASSLTSHGEQFF.

By share of the sample, this clonotype is medium-sized. A much larger clone is a single base away; this may be a read error. This sequence joins TRBV27 and TRBJ2-1; D gene ambiguous. Trimming shortened V by 4 bases and J by 10 bases, and 8 bases separated the two germline ends. From germline, CDR1 is MNHEY and CDR2 SMNVEV (reference sequence). This CDR3 region has 11 residues. CDR3 nucleotides: TGTGCCAGCAGTTCCTCTTACGAGCAGTTCTTC. Protein: CASSSSYEQFF.

This clonotype was detected only a few times. A much larger clonotype is one base distant, so this may be a read error. The J gene is TRBJ2-1, the V gene TRBV7-2; D may be TRBD1 or TRBD2 (7 bases each). The V gene's germline CDR1 is SGHTA and CDR2 FQGNSA. The germline V and J ends were trimmed by 4 bases and 10 bases, with 20 bases remaining between them. This CDR3 comprises 15 residues. CDR3 sequence: CASSSRPGGVYEQFF. The DNA of the CDR3 is TGTGCCAGCAGCTCACGCCCAGGGGGGGTGTACGAGCAGTTCTTC.

This clonotype was picked up a small number of times. This chain joins TRBV6-4 and TRBJ2-3, with D tentatively TRBD1 (5 bases). The V gene's germline CDR1 is MRHNA and CDR2 SNTAGT. V was clipped by 6 bases and J by 1 base, with 14 bases between them. This CDR3 contains 15 residues. The CDR3 reads CASSLTESGTDTQYF. Here the CDR3 DNA reads TGTGCCAGCAGCCTGACAGAATCTGGCACAGATACGCAGTATTTT.

Regarding this clonotype: A read error may explain this, as a much larger clone is one base away. This sequence joins TRBV7-2 and TRBJ2-1; the match to TRBD2 covers 7 bases. The CDR3 is 14 residues long. V trimming: 0 bases; J trimming: 10 bases; junction bases outside the gene matches: 6. Looked up from germline, CDR1 is SGHTA and CDR2 is FQGNSA. In nucleotides, the CDR3 is TGTGCCAGCAGCTTAGCCGGCGGGAGCTACGAGCAGTTCTTC. Its translation is CASSLAGGSYEQFF.

This clonotype is judged large. V gene TRBV6-6 combines with J gene TRBJ2-5; no clear D gene. V lost 0 bases and J lost 4, with 9 bases in between. Germline CDR1 and CDR2: MNHNY and SVGAGI (reference sequence). The length of the CDR3 is 14 residues. The CDR3 sequence is CASSYSSSVETQYF. CDR3 sequence (DNA): TGTGCCAGCAGTTACTCGTCATCGGTAGAGACCCAGTACTTC.

This rearrangement joins TRBV7-8 to TRBJ2-1, with D possibly being TRBD2 (6 bases). The CDR3 is 12 amino acids. CDR1 is SGHVS, CDR2 FQNEAQ, per germline. Between the trimmed V and J ends, which lost 5 bases and 13 bases, there was a span of 15 bases. The CDR3 region has the DNA TGTGCCAGCAGCAGTTCGGGAGAGACCCAGTTCTTC. Translating it yields CASSSSGETQFF.

This clonotype was seen a handful of times. The rearrangement links TRBV30 to TRBJ2-1, with 12 nucleotides matching TRBD2. CDR1 is GTSNPN and CDR2 is SVGIG in the germline V gene (reference sequence). The CDR3 loop spans 16 amino acids. J lost 2 bases, V lost 1 base, and 3 bases had no gene match. CDR3 DNA sequence: TGTGCCTGGAGTGGTCGACTAGCGGGAGCCTACAATGAGCAGTTCTTC. This gives the protein CAWSGRLAGAYNEQFF.